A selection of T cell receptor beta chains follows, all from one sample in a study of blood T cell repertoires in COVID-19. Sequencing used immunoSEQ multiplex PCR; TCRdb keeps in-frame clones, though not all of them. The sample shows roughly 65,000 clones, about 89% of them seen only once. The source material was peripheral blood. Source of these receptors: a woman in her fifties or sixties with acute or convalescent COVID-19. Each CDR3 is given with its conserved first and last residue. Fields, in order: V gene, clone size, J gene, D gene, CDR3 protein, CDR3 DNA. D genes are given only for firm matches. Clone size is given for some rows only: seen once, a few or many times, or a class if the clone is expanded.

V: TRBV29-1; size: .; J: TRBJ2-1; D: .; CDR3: CTGSSALGNEQFF; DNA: TGCACGGGAAGTTCGGCGCTCGGCAATGAGCAGTTCTTC
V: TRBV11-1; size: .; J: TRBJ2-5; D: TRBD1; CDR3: CASSFHDRDLPETQYF; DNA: TGTGCCAGCAGCTTTCACGACAGGGACCTTCCAGAGACCCAGTACTTC
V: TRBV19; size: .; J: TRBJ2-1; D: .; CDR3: CASSITGIDEQFF; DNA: TGTGCCAGTAGTATCACGGGGATCGATGAGCAGTTCTTC
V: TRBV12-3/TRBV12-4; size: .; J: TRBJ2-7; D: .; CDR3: CASMTESYEQYF; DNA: TGTGCCAGTATGACAGAGTCCTACGAGCAGTACTTC
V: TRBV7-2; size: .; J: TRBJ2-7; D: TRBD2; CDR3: CASSPLLAGGGYF; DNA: TGTGCCAGCAGCCCCCTGCTGGCGGGGGGAGGTTACTTC
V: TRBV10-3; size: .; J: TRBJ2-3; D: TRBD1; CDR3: CAISESGVTGTGPDTQYF; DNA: TGTGCCATCAGTGAGTCGGGGGTCACCGGGACAGGGCCAGATACGCAGTATTTT
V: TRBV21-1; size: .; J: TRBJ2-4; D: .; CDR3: CARLLAAPGSIQYF; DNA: TGTGCCAGACTACTAGCGGCGCCGGGGAGCATTCAGTACTTC
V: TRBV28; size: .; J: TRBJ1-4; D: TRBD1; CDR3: CASSLGTGTNEKLFF; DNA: TGTGCCAGCAGTTTGGGGACAGGGACTAATGAAAAACTGTTTTTT
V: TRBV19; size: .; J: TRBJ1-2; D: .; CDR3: CASSTRQGNYGYTF; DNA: TGTGCCAGTAGTACCAGACAAGGAAACTATGGCTACACCTTC
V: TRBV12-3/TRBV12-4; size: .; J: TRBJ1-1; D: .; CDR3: CASSLSSTEAFF; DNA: TGTGCCAGCAGTTTAAGCTCCACTGAAGCTTTCTTT
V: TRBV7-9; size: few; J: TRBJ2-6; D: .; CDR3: CASSLASGGVGANVLTF; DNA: TGTGCCAGCAGCTTAGCTAGCGGAGGGGTCGGGGCCAACGTCCTGACTTTC
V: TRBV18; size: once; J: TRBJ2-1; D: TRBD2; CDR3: CASSRRTSGGAKSYNEQFF; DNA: TGTGCCAGCTCTCGCCGGACTAGCGGGGGCGCGAAGTCCTACAATGAGCAGTTCTTC
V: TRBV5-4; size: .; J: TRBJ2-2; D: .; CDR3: CASSLVRDNSGELFF; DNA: TGTGCCAGCAGCTTGGTTAGGGACAATAGCGGGGAGCTGTTTTTT
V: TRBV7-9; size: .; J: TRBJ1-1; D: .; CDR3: CASSVDHYTEAFF; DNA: TGTGCCAGCAGCGTCGATCACTACACTGAAGCTTTCTTT
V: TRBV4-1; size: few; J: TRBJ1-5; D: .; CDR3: CASSPDIYQPQHF; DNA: TGCGCCAGCAGCCCTGACATATATCAGCCCCAGCATTTT
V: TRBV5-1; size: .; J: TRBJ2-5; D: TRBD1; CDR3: CASSLVPGGGAHQETQYF; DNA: TGCGCCAGCAGCTTGGTTCCAGGGGGCGGCGCCCACCAAGAGACCCAGTACTTC
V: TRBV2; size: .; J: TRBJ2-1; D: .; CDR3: CASGGNEQFF; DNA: TGTGCCAGCGGGGGGAATGAGCAGTTCTTC